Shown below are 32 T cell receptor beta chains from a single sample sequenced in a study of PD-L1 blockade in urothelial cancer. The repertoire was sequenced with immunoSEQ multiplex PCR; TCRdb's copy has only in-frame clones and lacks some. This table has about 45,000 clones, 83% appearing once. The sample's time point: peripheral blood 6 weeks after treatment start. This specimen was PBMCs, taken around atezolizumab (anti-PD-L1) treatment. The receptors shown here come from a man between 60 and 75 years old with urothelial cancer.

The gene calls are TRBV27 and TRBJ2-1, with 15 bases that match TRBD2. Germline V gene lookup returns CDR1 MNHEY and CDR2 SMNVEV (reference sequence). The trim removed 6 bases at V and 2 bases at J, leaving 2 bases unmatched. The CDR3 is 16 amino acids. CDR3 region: CASRGLAGGAYNEQFF. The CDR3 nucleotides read TGTGCCAGCAGGGGACTAGCGGGGGGTGCCTACAATGAGCAGTTCTTC.

CDR3 DNA sequence: TGTGCCAGCAGCCCCCGATCGACTAGGGCACAAGAGACCCAGTACTTC. This codes for CASSPRSTRAQETQYF. This rearrangement joins TRBV11-1 to TRBJ2-5, with D perhaps matching TRBD2 (6 bases). The CDR3 extends over 16 amino acids. Trimming pared 5 bases from V and 2 bases from J, leaving 18 bases between. Per the germline V gene, CDR1 is SGHAT and CDR2 is FQDESV (reference sequence).

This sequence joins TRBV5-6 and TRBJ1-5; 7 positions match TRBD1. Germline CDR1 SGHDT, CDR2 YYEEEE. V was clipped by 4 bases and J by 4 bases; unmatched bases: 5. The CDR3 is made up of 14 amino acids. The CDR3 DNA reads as TGTGCCAGCAGCCGGACAGGTCCGAATCAGCCCCAGCATTTT. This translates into CASSRTGPNQPQHF.

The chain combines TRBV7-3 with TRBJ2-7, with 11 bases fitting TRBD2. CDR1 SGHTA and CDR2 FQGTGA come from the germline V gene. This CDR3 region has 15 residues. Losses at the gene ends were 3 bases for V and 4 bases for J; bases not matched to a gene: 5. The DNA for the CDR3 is TGTGCCAGCAGCTTTAGCGGGGGGGCCCAGTACGAGCAGTACTTC. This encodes CASSFSGGAQYEQYF.

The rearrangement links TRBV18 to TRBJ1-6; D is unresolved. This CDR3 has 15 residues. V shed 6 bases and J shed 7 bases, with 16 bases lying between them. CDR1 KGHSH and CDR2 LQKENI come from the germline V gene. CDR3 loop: CASSLGRLRNSPLHF. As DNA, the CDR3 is TGTGCCAGCTCCTTGGGGAGGTTGCGGAATTCACCCCTCCACTTT.

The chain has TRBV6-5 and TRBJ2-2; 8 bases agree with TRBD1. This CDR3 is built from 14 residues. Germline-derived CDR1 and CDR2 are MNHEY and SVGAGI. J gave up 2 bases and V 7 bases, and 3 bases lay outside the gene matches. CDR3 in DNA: TGTGCCAGCACCGACAGGGGAAACACCGGGGAGCTGTTTTTT. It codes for CASTDRGNTGELFF.

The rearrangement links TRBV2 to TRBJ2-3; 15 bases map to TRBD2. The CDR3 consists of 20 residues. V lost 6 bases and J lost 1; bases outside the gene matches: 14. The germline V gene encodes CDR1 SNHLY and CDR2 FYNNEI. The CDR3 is CASRPFTGTSGGHGTDTQYF. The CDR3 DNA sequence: TGTGCCAGCAGACCATTTACCGGGACTAGCGGGGGGCATGGCACAGATACGCAGTATTTT.

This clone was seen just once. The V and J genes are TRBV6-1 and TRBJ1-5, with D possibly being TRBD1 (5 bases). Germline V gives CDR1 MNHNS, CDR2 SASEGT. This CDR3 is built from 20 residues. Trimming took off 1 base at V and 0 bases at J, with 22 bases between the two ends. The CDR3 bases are TGTGCCAGCAGTGAAGGGACCTCGGGGGAGGGGTTTTATAGCAATCAGCCCCAGCATTTT. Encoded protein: CASSEGTSGEGFYSNQPQHF.

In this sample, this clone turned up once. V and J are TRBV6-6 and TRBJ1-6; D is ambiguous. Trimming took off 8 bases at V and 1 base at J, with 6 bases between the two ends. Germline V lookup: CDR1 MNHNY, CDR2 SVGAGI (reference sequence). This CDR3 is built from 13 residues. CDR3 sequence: CASARSYNSPLHF. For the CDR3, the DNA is TGTGCCAGCGCACGGTCCTATAATTCACCCCTCCACTTT.

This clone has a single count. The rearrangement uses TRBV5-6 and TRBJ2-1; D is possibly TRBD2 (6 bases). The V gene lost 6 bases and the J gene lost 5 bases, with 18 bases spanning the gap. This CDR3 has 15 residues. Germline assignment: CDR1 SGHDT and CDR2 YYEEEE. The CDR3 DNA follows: TGTGCCAGCACCCGGAGGGACGGATCCAACAATGAGCAGTTCTTC. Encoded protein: CASTRRDGSNNEQFF.

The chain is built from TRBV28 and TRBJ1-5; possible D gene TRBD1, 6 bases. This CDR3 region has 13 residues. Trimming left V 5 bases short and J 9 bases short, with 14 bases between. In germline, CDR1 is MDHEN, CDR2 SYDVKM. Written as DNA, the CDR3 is TGTGCCAGCAGTAAAACAGGGTTCGGGCCCCAGCATTTT. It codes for CASSKTGFGPQHF. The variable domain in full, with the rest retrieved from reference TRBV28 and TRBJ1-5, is DVKVTQSSRYLVKRTGEKVFLECVQDMDHENMFWYRQDPGLGLRLIYFSYDVKMKEKGDIPEGYSVSREKKERFSLILESASTNQTSMYLCASSKTGFGPQHFGDGTRLSIL.

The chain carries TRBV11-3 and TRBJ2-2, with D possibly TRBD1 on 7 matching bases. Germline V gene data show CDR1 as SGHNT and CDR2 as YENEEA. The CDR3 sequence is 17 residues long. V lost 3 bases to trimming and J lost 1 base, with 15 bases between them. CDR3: CASSFTTGTLNTGELFF. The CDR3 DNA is TGTGCCAGCAGCTTTACGACAGGGACTCTGAACACCGGGGAGCTGTTTTTT.

CDR3 sequence: CASSLGPGSPRNTEAFF. DNA for the CDR3: TGTGCCAGCAGCTTGGGGCCAGGGTCTCCCCGGAACACTGAAGCTTTCTTT. The V call is TRBV5-6, the J call TRBJ1-1, with a tentative D call TRBD1 (5 bases). The CDR3 is made up of 17 amino acids. The germline gives CDR1 SGHDT, CDR2 YYEEEE. The V end was cut by 0 bases, the J end by 1 base, with 16 bases between.

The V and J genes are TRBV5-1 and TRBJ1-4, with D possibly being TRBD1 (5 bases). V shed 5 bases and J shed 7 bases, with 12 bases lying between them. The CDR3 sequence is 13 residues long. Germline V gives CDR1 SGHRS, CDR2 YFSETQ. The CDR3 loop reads CASRQDVGEKLFF. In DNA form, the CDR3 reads TGCGCCAGCAGACAGGACGTTGGTGAAAAACTGTTTTTT. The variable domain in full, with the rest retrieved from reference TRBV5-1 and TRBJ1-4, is KAGVTQTPRYLIKTRGQQVTLSCSPISGHRSVSWYQQTPGQGLQFLFEYFSETQRNKGNFPGRFSGRQFSNSRSEMNVSTLELGDSALYLCASRQDVGEKLFFGSGTQLSVL.

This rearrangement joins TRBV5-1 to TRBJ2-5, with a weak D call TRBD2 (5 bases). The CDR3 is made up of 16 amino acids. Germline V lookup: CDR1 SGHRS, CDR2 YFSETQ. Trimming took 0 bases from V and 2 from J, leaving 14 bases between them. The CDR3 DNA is TGCGCCAGCAGCTTGGCGTTGGCAGAGGGACAAGAGACCCAGTACTTC. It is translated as CASSLALAEGQETQYF.

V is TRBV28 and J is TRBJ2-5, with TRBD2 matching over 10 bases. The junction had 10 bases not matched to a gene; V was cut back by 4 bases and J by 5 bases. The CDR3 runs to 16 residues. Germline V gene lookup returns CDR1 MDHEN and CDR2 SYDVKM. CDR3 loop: CASSSQAGGSLETQYF. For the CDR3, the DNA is TGTGCCAGCAGTTCCCAAGCGGGGGGGTCCTTGGAGACCCAGTACTTC. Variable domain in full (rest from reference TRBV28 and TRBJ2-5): DVKVTQSSRYLVKRTGEKVFLECVQDMDHENMFWYRQDPGLGLRLIYFSYDVKMKEKGDIPEGYSVSREKKERFSLILESASTNQTSMYLCASSSQAGGSLETQYFGPGTRLLVL.

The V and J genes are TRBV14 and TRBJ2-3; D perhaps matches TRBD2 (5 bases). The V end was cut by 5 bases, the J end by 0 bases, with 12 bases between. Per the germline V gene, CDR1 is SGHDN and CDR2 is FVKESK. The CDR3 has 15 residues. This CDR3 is CASSKQLASTDTQYF. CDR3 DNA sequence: TGTGCCAGCAGCAAACAGCTAGCCAGCACAGATACGCAGTATTTT.

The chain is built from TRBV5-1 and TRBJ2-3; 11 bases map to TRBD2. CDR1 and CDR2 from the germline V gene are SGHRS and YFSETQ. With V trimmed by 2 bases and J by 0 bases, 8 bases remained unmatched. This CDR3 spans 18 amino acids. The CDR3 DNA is TGCGCCAGCAGCTTTTGGCTAGCGGGGGGTTCCAGCACAGATACGCAGTATTTT. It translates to CASSFWLAGGSSTDTQYF.

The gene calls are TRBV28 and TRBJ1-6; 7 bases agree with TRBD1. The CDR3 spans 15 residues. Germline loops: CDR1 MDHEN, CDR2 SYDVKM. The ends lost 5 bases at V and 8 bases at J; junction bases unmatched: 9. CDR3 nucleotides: TGTGCCAGCAGTCGTATTGGGACAGCTTATTCACCCCTCCACTTT. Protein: CASSRIGTAYSPLHF.

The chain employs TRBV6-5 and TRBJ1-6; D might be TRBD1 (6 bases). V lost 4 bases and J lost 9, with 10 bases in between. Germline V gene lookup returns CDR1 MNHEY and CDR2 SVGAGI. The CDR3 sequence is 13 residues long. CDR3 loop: CASSFQGSSPLHF. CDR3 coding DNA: TGTGCCAGCAGTTTTCAGGGGAGTTCACCCCTCCACTTT.

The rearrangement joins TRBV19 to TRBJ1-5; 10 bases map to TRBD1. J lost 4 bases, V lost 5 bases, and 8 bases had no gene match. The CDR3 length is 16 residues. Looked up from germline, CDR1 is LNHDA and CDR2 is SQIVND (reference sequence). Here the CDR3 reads CASSFGRTGGNQPQHF. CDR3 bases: TGTGCCAGTAGTTTTGGACGGACAGGGGGAAATCAGCCCCAGCATTTT.

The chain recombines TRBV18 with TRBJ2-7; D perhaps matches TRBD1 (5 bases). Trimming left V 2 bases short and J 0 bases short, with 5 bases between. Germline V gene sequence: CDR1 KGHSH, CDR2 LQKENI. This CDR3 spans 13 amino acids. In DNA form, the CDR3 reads TGTGCCAGCTCACCAGGGGCCTCCTACGAGCAGTACTTC. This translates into CASSPGASYEQYF. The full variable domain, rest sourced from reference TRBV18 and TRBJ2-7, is NAGVMQNPRHLVRRRGQEARLRCSPMKGHSHVYWYRQLPEEGLKFMVYLQKENIIDESGMPKERFSAEFPKEGPSILRIQQVVRGDSAAYFCASSPGASYEQYFGPGTRLTVT.

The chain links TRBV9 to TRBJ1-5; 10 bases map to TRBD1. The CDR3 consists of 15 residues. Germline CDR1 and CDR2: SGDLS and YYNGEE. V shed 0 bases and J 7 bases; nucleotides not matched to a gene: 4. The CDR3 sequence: CASSVGQGAGQPQHF. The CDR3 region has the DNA TGTGCCAGCAGCGTAGGACAGGGGGCCGGACAGCCCCAGCATTTT.

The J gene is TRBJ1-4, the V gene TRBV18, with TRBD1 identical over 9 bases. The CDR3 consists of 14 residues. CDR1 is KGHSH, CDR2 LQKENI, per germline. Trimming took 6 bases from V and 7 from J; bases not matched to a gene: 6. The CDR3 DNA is TGTGCCAGCTCCATTGGACAGGGGCGTGAAAAACTGTTTTTT. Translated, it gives CASSIGQGREKLFF.

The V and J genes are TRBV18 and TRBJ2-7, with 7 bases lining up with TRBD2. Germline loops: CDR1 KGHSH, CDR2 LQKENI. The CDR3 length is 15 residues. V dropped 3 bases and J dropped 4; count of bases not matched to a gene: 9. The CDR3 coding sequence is TGTGCCAGCTCACCCGGACTAGGAGGATTTTACGAGCAGTACTTC. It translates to CASSPGLGGFYEQYF.

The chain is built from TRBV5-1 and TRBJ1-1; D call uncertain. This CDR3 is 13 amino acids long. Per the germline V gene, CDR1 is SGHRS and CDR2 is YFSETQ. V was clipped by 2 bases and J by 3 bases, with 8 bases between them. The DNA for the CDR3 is TGCGCCAGCAGCTTAGAGGAGGACACTGAAGCTTTCTTT. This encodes CASSLEEDTEAFF.

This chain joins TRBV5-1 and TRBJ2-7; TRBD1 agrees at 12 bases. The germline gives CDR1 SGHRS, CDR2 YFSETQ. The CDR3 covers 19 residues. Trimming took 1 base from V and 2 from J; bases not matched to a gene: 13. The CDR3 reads CASSLQGQGAAGRPYEQYF. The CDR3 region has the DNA TGCGCCAGCAGCTTGCAGGGACAGGGGGCTGCCGGCCGACCCTACGAGCAGTACTTC.

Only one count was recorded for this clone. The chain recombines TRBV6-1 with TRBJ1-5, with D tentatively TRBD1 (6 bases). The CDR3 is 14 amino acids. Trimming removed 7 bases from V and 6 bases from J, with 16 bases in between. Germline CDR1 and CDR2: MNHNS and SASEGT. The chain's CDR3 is CASTPDRSSQPQHF. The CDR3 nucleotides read TGTGCCAGCACCCCTGACAGGTCGAGTCAGCCCCAGCATTTT.

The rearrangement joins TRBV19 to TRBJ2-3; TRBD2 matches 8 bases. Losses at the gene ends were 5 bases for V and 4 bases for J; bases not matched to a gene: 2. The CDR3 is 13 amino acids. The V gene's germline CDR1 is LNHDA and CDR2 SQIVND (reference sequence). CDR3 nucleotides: TGTGCCAGTAGTTTACTAGCGGCAGATACGCAGTATTTT. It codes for CASSLLAADTQYF.

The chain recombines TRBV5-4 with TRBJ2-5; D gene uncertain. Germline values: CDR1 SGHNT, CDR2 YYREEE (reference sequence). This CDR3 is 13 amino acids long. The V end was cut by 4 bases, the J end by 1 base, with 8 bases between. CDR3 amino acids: CASSPATQETQYF. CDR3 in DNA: TGTGCCAGCAGCCCCGCTACCCAAGAGACCCAGTACTTC.

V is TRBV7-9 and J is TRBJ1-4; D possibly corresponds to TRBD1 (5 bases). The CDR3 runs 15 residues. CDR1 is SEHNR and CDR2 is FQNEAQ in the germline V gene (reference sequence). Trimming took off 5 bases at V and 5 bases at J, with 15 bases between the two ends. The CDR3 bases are TGTGCCAGCAGCCCCGGACACGTGGGGAATGAAAAACTGTTTTTT. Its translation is CASSPGHVGNEKLFF.

CDR3: CASSLGGEPGELFF. The CDR3 nucleotides read TGTGCCAGCAGCTTGGGAGGAGAGCCCGGGGAGCTGTTTTTT. The V gene is TRBV7-9, the J gene TRBJ2-2; TRBD2 might be the D (6 bases). Trimming stripped 3 bases from V and 6 bases from J, with 11 bases between. CDR1 is SEHNR, CDR2 FQNEAQ, per germline (reference sequence). The CDR3 totals 14 residues.